Detailed here is one T cell receptor (beta chain). Original handling: The assay estimated nucleated cells by amplifying reference gene primers. Assay: immunoSEQ multiplex PCR; the TCRdb copy retains only in-frame clones and omits some. Clonal size and the V and J genes are those of that table, whereas D and trimming came from the DNA. Altogether under 200,000 clones are present, approximately 86% being singletons, with the ten largest covering under 3%. These data originate in a study of blood T cell repertoires in COVID-19. Study overall: PBMCs, B-cell-depleted T cells, or T cells were the source of the cDNA or gDNA that made up the material.

Germline CDR1 is SEHNR and CDR2 is FQNEAQ (reference sequence). CDR3 length: 14 amino acids. Trimming at V came to 8 bases and at J to 9 bases, leaving 11 bases not matched to a gene. The receptor comes from a woman over 75 with COVID-19, enrolled during active disease. The J gene is TRBJ2-1, the V gene TRBV7-9; 9 bases align to TRBD1. The sample taken for sequencing was peripheral blood. The CDR3 loop reads CASLPGQGGAEQFF. As DNA, the CDR3 is TGTGCCAGCCTCCCGGGACAGGGTGGCGCTGAGCAGTTCTTC.